The sequence of this T cell receptor beta chain was determined in a study of a mutant IDH1 vaccine in newly diagnosed glioma. Study background: During weeks 1, 3, 5, 7, 11, 15, 19 and 23, patients received eight vaccinations. Either 4-6 weeks after radiotherapy alone or alongside temozolomide, vaccination was begun. Most had both radiotherapy and temozolomide beforehand; others had only one.

Some clones are missing from TCRdb's copy, which holds only in-frame ones; the method was immunoSEQ multiplex PCR. The table includes tens of thousands of clones, 84% detected once. In its sample, this clone was seen a few times. As yet, its antigen is unknown. With 2 bases clipped from V and 8 bases from J, the junction kept 9 bases outside the gene matches. Germline V gene lookup returns CDR1 SGDLS and CDR2 YYNGEE. This CDR3 spans 14 amino acids. The time point is: week 23, last vaccination. In the vaccine, a single dose held 300 ug of the mutant IDH1 20-mer peptide, along with topical imiquimod. New WHO grade 3 or 4 astrocytomas that were IDH1-mutant and ATRX-lost had been found in donors.

The specimen was PBMCs, collected from a glioma patient whose treatment included an IDH1 peptide vaccine. The chain links TRBV9 to TRBJ1-1; 7 nucleotides agree with TRBD1. This receptor was taken from a man younger than 35 with glioma. DNA for the CDR3: TGTGCCAGCAGCGTTCAGGGGGGATCCATAGAAGCTTTCTTT. Translated: CASSVQGGSIEAFF.